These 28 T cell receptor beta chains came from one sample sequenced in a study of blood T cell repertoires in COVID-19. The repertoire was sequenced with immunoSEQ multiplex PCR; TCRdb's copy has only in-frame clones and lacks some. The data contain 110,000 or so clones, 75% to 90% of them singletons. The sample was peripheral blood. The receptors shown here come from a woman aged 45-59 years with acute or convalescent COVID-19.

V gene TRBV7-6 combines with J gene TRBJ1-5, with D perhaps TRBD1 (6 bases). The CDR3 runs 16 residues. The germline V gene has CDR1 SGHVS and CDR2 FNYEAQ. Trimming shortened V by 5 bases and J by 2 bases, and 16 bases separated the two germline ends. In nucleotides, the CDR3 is TGTGCCAGCAGCCGGGGGAGGGGGGATCGCAATCAGCCCCAGCATTTT. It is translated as CASSRGRGDRNQPQHF. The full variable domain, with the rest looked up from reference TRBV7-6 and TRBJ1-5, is GAGVSQSPRYKVTKRGQDVALRCDPISGHVSLYWYRQALGQGPEFLTYFNYEAQQDKSGLPNDRFSAERPEGSISTLTIQRTEQRDSAMYRCASSRGRGDRNQPQHFGDGTRLSIL.

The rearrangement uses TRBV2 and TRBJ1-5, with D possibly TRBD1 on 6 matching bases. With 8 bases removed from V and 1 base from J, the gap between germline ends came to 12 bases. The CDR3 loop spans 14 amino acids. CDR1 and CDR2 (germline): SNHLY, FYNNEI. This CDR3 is CASAKDRSNQPQHF. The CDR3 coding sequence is TGTGCCAGCGCAAAGGACAGAAGCAATCAGCCCCAGCATTTT.

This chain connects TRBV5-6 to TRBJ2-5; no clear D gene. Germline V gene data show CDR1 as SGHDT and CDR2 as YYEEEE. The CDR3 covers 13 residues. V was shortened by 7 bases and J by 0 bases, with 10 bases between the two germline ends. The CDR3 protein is CASAADNQETQYF. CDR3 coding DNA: TGTGCCAGCGCCGCCGACAACCAAGAGACCCAGTACTTC.

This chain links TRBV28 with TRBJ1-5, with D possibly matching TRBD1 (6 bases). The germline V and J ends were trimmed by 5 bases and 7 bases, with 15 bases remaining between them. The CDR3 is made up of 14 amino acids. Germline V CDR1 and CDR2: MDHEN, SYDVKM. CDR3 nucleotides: TGTGCCAGCAGTAGACCGGGGGGCGGGCAGCCCCAGCATTTT. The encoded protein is CASSRPGGGQPQHF.

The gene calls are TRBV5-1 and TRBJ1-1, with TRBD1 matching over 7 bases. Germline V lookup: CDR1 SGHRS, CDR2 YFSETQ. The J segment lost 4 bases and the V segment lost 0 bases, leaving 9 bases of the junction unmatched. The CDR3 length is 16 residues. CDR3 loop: CASSLDRGGGATEAFF. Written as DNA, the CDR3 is TGCGCCAGCAGCTTGGACAGGGGAGGAGGGGCCACTGAAGCTTTCTTT.

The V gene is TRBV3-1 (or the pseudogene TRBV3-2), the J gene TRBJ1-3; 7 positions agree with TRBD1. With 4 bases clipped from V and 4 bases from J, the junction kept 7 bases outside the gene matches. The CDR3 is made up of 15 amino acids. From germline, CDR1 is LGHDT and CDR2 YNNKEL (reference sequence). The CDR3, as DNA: TGTGCCAGCAGCCGACAGGGCATCCGAGGAAACACCATATATTTT. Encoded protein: CASSRQGIRGNTIYF.

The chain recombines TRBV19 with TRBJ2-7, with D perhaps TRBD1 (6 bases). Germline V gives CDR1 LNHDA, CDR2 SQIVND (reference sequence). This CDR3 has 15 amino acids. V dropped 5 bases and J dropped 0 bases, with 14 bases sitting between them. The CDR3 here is CASSPRGLSSYEQYF. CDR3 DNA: TGTGCCAGTAGTCCCAGGGGCCTGAGCTCCTACGAGCAGTACTTC.

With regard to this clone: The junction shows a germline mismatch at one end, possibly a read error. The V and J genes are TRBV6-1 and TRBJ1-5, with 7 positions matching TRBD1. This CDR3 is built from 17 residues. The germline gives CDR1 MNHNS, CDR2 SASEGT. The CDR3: CASREDTGVISNQPQHF. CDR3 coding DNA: TGTGCCAGCAGGGAAGACACAGGGGTCATTAGCAATCAGCCCCAGCATTTT.

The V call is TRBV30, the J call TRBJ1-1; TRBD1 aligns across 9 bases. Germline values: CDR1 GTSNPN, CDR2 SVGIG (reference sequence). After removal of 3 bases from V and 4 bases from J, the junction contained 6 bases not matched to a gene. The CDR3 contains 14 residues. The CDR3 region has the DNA TGTGCCTGGAGCGCCGGGACAGGGTCCACTGAAGCTTTCTTT. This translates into CAWSAGTGSTEAFF. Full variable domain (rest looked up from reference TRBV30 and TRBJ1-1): SQTIHQWPATLVQPVGSPLSLECTVEGTSNPNLYWYRQAAGRGLQLLFYSVGIGQISSEVPQNLSASRPQDRQFILSSKKLLLSDSGFYLCAWSAGTGSTEAFFGQGTRLTVV.

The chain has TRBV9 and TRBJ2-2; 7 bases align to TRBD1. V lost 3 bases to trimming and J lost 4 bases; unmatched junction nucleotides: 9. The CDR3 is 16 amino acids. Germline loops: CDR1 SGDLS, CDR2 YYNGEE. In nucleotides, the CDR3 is TGTGCCAGCAGCGCTAGGGCGGCAGGGGGCACCGGGGAGCTGTTTTTT. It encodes CASSARAAGGTGELFF.

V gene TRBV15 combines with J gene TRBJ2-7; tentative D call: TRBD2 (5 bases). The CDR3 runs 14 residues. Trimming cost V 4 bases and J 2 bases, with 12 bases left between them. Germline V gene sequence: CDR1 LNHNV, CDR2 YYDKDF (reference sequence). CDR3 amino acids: CATSTSGSTYEQYF. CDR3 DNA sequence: TGTGCCACCAGCACCAGCGGCTCAACCTACGAGCAGTACTTC. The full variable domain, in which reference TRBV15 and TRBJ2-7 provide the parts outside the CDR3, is DAMVIQNPRYQVTQFGKPVTLSCSQTLNHNVMYWYQQKSSQAPKLLFHYYDKDFNNEADTPDNFQSRRPNTSFCFLDIRSPGLGDTAMYLCATSTSGSTYEQYFGPGTRLTVT.

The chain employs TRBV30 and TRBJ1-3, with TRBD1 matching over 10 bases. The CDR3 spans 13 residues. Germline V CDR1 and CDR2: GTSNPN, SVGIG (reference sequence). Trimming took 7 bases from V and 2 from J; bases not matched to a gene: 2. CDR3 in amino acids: CASDRGTGNTIYF. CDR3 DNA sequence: TGTGCCTCGGACAGGGGGACTGGAAACACCATATATTTT.

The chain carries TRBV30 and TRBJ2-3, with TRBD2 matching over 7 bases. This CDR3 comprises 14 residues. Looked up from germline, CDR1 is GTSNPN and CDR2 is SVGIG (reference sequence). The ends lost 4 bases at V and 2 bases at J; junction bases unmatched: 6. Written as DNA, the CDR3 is TGTGCCTGGAATGGGGGGGGACCCACAGATACGCAGTATTTT. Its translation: CAWNGGGPTDTQYF.

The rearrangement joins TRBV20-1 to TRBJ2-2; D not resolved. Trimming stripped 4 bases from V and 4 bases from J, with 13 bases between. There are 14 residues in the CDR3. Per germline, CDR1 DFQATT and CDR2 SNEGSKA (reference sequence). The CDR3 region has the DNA TGCAGTGCTAATGACCCGAGGTCCACCGGGGAGCTGTTTTTT. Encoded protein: CSANDPRSTGELFF.

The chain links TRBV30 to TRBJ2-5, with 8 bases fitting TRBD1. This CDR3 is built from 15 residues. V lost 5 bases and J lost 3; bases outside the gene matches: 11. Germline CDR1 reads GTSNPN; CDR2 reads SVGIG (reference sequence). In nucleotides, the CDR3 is TGTGCCTGGGGGACAGGAGGTGTCCCGAAAGAGACCCAGTACTTC. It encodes CAWGTGGVPKETQYF.

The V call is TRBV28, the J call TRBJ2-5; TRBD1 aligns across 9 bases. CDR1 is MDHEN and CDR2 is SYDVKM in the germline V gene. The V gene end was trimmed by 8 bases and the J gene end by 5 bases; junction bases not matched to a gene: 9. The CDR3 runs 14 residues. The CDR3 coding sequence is TGTGCCAGCTCTAGGGGGGGGACAGGGGAGACCCAGTACTTC. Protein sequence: CASSRGGTGETQYF. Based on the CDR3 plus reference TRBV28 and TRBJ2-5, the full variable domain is DVKVTQSSRYLVKRTGEKVFLECVQDMDHENMFWYRQDPGLGLRLIYFSYDVKMKEKGDIPEGYSVSREKKERFSLILESASTNQTSMYLCASSRGGTGETQYFGPGTRLLVL.

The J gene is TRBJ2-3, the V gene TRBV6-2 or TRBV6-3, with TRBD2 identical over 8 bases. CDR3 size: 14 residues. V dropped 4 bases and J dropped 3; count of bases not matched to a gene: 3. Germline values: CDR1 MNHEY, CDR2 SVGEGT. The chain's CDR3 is CASSWGLVTDTQYF. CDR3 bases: TGTGCCAGCAGTTGGGGACTAGTTACAGATACGCAGTATTTT.

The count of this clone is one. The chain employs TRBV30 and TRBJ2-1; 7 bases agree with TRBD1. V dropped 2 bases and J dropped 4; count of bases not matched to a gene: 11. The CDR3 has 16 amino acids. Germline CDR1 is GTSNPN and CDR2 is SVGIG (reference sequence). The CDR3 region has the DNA TGTGCCTGGAGTAGAGGGGGCCTAGATATTTACAATGAGCAGTTCTTC. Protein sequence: CAWSRGGLDIYNEQFF.

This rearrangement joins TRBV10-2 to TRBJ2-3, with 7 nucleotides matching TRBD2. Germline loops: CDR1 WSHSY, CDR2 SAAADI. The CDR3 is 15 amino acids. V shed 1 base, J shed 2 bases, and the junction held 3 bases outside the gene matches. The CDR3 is CASSEWGGFTDTQYF. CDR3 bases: TGCGCCAGCAGTGAGTGGGGGGGTTTCACAGATACGCAGTATTTT.

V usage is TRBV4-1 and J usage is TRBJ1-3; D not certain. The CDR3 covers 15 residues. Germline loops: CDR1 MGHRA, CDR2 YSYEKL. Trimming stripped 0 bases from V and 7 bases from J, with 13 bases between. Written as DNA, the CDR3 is TGCGCCAGCAGCCAAGATGGAGGCACCTATAACACCATATATTTT. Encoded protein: CASSQDGGTYNTIYF.

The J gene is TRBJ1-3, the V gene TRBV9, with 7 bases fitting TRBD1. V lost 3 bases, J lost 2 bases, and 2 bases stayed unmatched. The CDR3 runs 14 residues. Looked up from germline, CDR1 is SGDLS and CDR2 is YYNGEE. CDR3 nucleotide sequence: TGTGCCAGCAGCGCAGGGGGACCTGGAAACACCATATATTTT. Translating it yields CASSAGGPGNTIYF.

CDR3 nucleotide sequence: TGTGCCAGCAGCCCCCCTACCCTTTACGAGCAGTACTTC. Protein product: CASSPPTLYEQYF. The chain couples TRBV27 to TRBJ2-7, with D hard to call. V lost 6 bases and J lost 4, with 13 bases in between. Germline CDR1 and CDR2: MNHEY and SMNVEV (reference sequence). The CDR3 covers 13 residues.

In DNA form, the CDR3 reads TGTGCCAGCAGCTTAGCGGGGTACGGGAGGGCCCTCACAGATACGCAGTATTTT. It codes for CASSLAGYGRALTDTQYF. This rearrangement joins TRBV7-2 to TRBJ2-3; 8 bases agree with TRBD2. The germline gives CDR1 SGHTA, CDR2 FQGNSA. The CDR3 runs 18 residues. V lost 0 bases, J lost 2 bases, and 10 bases stayed unmatched.

The CDR3 sequence: CASRGGIWTDTQYF. The CDR3 DNA reads as TGTGCCAGCAGAGGGGGTATCTGGACAGATACGCAGTATTTT. The chain combines TRBV25-1 with TRBJ2-3; TRBD1 is a possible D gene (6 bases). With 6 bases removed from V and 3 bases from J, the gap between germline ends came to 13 bases. The germline V gene encodes CDR1 MGHDK and CDR2 SYGVNS. The CDR3 sequence is 14 residues long. Looking up the rest from reference TRBV25-1 and TRBJ2-3 gives the full variable domain: EADIYQTPRYLVIGTGKKITLECSQTMGHDKMYWYQQDPGMELHLIHYSYGVNSTEKGDLSSESTVSRIRTEHFPLTLESARPSHTSQYLCASRGGIWTDTQYFGPGTRLTVL.

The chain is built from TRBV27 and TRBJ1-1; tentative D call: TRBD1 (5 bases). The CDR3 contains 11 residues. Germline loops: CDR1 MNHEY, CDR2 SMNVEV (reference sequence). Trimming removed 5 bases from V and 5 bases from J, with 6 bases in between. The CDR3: CASSGGTEAFF. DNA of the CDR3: TGTGCCAGCAGTGGGGGGACTGAAGCTTTCTTT.

In nucleotides, the CDR3 is TGCGCCAGCAGCTTCCGAGGCGGGACCTCTATGTACGAGCAGTACTTC. This gives the protein CASSFRGGTSMYEQYF. V and J are TRBV4-3 and TRBJ2-7, with TRBD2 as a possible D gene (6 bases). This CDR3 contains 16 residues. Trimming left V 5 bases short and J 4 bases short, with 21 bases between. Germline V CDR1 and CDR2: LGHNA, YSLEER.

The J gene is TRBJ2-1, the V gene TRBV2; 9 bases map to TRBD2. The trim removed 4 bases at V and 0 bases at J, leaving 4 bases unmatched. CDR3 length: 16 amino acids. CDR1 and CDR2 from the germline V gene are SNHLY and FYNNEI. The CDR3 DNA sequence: TGTGCCAGCAGTGGCCTGGGACTAGCCTCCTACAATGAGCAGTTCTTC. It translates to CASSGLGLASYNEQFF. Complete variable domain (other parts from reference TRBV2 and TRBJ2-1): EPEVTQTPSHQVTQMGQEVILRCVPISNHLYFYWYRQILGQKVEFLVSFYNNEISEKSEIFDDQFSVERPDGSNFTLKIRSTKLEDSAMYFCASSGLGLASYNEQFFGPGTRLTVL.

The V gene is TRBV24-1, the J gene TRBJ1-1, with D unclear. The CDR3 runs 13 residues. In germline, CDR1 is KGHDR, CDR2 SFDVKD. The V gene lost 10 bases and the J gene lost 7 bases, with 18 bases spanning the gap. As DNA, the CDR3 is TGTGCCACTAGCGATGGCGGCGGGTATGAAGCTTTCTTT. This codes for CATSDGGGYEAFF.